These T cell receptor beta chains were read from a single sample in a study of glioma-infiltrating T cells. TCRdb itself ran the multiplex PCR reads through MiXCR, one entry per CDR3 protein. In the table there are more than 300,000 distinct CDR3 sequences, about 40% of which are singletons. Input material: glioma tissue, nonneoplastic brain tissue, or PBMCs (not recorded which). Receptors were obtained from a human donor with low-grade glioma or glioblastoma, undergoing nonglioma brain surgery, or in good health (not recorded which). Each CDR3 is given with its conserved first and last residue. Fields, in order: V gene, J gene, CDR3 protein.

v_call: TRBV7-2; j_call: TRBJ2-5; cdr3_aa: CASSKTGVETQYF
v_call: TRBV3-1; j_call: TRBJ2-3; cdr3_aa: CASSHLDRSPDTQYF
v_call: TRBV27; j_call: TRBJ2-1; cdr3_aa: CASSSTRFSGYNEQFF
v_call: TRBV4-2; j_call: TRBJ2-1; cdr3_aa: CASSVEREHYYNEQFF
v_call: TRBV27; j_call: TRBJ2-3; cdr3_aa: CASSLFRAGSDTQYF
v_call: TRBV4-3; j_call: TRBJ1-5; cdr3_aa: CASSQGHGTVYSNQPQRF
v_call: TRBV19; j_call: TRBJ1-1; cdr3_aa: CASISAGWDTEAFF
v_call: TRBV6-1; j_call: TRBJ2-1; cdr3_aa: CASMVNSYNEQFF
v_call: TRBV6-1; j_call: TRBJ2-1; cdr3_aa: CASSEGTDRNEQFF
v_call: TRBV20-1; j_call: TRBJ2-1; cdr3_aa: CSARDRGSGSWGENEQFF
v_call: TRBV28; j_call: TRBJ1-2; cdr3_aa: CASSIGAFNYGYTF
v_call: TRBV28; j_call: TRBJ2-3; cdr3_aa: CASSYPSGRTDTQYF
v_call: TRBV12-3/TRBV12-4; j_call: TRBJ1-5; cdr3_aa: CASSPQGLNQPQHF
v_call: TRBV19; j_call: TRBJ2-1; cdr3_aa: CASSIDWSGSVSTSYNEQFF
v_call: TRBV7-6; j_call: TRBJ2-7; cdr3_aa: CASSMLAGVYEQYF
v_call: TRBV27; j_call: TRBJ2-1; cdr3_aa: CASAYSGGSYNEQFF
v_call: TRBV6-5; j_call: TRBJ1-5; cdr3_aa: CASMPGQPGQPQHF
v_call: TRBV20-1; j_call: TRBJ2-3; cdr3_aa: CSAPIAGRESDTQYF
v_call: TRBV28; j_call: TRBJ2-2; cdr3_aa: CASSLNRGLAGPTNTGELFF
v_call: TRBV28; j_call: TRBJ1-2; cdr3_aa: CASSLRQGFYGYTF
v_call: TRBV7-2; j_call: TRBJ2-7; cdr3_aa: CASSFAGTDSYEQYF
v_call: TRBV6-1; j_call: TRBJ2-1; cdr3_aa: CASSPRTSANEQFF
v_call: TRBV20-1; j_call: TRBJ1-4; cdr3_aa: CSVGGAPNEKLFF